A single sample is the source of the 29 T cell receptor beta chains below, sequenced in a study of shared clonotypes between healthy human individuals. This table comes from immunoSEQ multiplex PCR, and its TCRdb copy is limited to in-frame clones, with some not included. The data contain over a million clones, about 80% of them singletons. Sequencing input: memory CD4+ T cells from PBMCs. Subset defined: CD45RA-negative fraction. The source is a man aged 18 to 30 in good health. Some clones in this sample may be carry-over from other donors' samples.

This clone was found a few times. CDR3 region: CASSLGIAGNTIYF. CDR3 nucleotides: TGTGCCAGCAGCTTAGGCATAGCTGGAAACACCATATATTTT. The chain employs TRBV11-2 and TRBJ1-3; D uncertain. Germline V gene data show CDR1 as SGHAT and CDR2 as FQNNGV. V was shortened by 1 base and J by 2 bases, with 6 bases between the two germline ends. This CDR3 is built from 14 residues.

The CDR3 loop is CASSRGDGSYNEQFF. The CDR3 DNA reads TGTGCCAGCAGCCGCGGGGATGGCTCCTACAATGAGCAGTTCTTC. The chain carries TRBV7-3 and TRBJ2-1, with a possible D match to TRBD2 (6 bases). Trimming stripped 5 bases from V and 0 bases from J, with 11 bases between. Germline V lookup: CDR1 SGHTA, CDR2 FQGTGA. This CDR3 region has 15 residues.

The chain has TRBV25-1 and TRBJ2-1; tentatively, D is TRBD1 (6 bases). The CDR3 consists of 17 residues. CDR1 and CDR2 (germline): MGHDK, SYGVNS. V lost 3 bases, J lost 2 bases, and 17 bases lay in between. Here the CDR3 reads CASSDSRGLITYNEQFF. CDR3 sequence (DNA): TGTGCCAGCAGTGACAGCAGGGGCCTCATAACCTACAATGAGCAGTTCTTC. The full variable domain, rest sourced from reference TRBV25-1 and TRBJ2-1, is EADIYQTPRYLVIGTGKKITLECSQTMGHDKMYWYQQDPGMELHLIHYSYGVNSTEKGDLSSESTVSRIRTEHFPLTLESARPSHTSQYLCASSDSRGLITYNEQFFGPGTRLTVL.

CDR3 nucleotide sequence: TGCGCCAGCAGCCAAGAGAGGTCGGGACTAGCGGGAGTGAGATACGAGCAGTACTTC. Translating it yields CASSQERSGLAGVRYEQYF. The rearrangement uses TRBV4-1 and TRBJ2-7, with 14 bases aligning to TRBD2. The CDR3 is made up of 19 amino acids. Germline CDR1 is MGHRA and CDR2 is YSYEKL. J gave up 4 bases and V 0 bases, and 11 bases lay outside the gene matches.

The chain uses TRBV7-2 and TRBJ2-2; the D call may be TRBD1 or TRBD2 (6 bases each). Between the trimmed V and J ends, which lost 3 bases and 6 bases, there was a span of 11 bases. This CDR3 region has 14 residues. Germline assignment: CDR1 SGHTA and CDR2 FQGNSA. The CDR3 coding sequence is TGTGCCAGCAGCTTTGGGGGGCACGCCGGGGAGCTGTTTTTT. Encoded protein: CASSFGGHAGELFF.

The CDR3 DNA follows: TGTGCCAGCAGATACATCTTGACAGGGGGTGGCGATGAGCAGTTCTTC. Its protein is CASRYILTGGGDEQFF. V usage is TRBV6-6 and J usage is TRBJ2-1; 9 nucleotides match TRBD1. The junction had 14 bases not matched to a gene; V was cut back by 6 bases and J by 8 bases. This CDR3 contains 16 residues. The germline V gene encodes CDR1 MNHNY and CDR2 SVGAGI (reference sequence).

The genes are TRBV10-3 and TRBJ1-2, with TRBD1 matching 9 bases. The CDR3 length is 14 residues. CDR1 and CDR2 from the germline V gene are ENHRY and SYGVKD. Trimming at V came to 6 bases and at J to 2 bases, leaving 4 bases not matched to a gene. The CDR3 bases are TGTGCCATCAGCCGGGACAGGGAGAACTATGGCTACACCTTC. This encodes CAISRDRENYGYTF.

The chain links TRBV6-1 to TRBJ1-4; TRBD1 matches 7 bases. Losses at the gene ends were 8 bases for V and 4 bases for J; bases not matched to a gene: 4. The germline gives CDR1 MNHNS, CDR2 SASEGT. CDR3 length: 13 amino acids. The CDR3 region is CASGTASNEKLFF. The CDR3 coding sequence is TGTGCCAGCGGGACAGCAAGTAATGAAAAACTGTTTTTT.

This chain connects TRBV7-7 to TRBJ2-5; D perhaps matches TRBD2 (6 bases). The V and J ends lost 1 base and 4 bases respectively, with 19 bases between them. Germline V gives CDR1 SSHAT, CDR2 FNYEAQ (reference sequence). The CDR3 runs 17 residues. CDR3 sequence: CASSLGASAGEGETQYF. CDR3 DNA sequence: TGTGCCAGCAGCTTAGGGGCTAGCGCCGGGGAAGGAGAGACCCAGTACTTC.

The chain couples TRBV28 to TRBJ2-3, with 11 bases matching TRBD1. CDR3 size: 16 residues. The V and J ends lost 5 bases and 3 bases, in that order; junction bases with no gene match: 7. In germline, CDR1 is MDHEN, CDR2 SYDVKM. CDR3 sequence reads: CASSTPGQGVTDTQYF. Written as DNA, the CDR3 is TGTGCCAGCAGTACCCCGGGACAGGGGGTTACAGATACGCAGTATTTT.

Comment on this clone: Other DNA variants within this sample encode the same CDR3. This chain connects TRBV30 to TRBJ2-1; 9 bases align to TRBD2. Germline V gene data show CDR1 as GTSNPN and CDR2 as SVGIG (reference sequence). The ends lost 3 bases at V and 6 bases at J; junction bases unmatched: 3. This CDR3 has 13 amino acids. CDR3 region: CAWSPGLANEQFF. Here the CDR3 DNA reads TGTGCCTGGAGCCCGGGACTAGCCAATGAGCAGTTCTTC.

CDR3 region: CASRLEKRDLTREQYF. CDR3 sequence (DNA): TGTGCAAGTCGCTTAGAGAAGCGGGACCTTACCCGGGAGCAGTACTTC. The rearrangement links TRBV12-2 to TRBJ2-7; the D call of TRBD2 is as the table states it, not checked on the DNA. TRBV12-2 is a pseudogene. The CDR3 is made up of 16 amino acids.

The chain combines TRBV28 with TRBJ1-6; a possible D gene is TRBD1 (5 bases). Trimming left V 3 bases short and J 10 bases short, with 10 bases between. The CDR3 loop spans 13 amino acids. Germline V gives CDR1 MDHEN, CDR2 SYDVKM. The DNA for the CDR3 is TGTGCCAGCAGTTTGGACACTTCATCACCCCTCCACTTT. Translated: CASSLDTSSPLHF.

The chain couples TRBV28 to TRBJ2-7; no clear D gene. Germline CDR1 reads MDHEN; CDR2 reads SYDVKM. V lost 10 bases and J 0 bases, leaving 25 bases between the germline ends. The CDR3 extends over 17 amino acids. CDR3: CATWPLFYSSSSYEQYF. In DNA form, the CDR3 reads TGTGCCACCTGGCCGCTCTTCTACAGTTCTAGCTCCTACGAGCAGTACTTC.

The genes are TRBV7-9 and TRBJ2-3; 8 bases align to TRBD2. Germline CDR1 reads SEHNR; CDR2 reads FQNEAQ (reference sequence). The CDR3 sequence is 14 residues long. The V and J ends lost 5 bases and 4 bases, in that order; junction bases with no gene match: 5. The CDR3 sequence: CASSPGAGADTQYF. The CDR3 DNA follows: TGTGCCAGCAGCCCCGGAGCGGGAGCAGATACGCAGTATTTT. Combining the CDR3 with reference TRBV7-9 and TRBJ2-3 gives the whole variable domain DTGVSQNPRHKITKRGQNVTFRCDPISEHNRLYWYRQTLGQGPEFLTYFQNEAQLEKSRLLSDRFSAERPKGSFSTLEIQRTEQGDSAMYLCASSPGAGADTQYFGPGTRLTVL.

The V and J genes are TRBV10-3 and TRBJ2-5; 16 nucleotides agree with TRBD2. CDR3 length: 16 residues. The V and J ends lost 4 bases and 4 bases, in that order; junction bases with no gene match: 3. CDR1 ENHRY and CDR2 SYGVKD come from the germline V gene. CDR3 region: CAISAGLAGGRETQYF. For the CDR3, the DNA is TGTGCCATCAGTGCGGGACTAGCGGGAGGGCGAGAGACCCAGTACTTC.

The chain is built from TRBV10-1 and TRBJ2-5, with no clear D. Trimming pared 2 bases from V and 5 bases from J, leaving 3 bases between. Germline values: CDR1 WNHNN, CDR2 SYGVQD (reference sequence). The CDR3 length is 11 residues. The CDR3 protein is CASSEPETQYF. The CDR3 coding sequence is TGCGCCAGCAGTGAGCCCGAGACCCAGTACTTC.

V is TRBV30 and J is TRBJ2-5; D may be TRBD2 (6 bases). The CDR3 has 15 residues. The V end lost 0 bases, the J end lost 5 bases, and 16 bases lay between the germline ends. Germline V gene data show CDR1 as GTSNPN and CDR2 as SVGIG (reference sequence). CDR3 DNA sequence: TGTGCCTGGAGTGTACTTTTGGGGGGAAGTGAGACCCAGTACTTC. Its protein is CAWSVLLGGSETQYF.

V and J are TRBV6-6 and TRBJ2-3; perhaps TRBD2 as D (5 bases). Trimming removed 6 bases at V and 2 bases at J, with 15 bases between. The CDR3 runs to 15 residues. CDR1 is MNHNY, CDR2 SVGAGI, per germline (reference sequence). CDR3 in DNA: TGTGCCAGCAGGCCCGAGCGGTTATCCACAGATACGCAGTATTTT. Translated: CASRPERLSTDTQYF.

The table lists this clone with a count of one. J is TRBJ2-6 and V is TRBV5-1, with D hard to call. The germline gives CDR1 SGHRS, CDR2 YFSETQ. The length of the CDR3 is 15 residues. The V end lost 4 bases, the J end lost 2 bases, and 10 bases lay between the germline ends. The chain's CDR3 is CASSDGTPGANVLTF. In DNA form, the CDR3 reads TGCGCCAGCAGCGATGGTACCCCTGGGGCCAACGTCCTGACTTTC.

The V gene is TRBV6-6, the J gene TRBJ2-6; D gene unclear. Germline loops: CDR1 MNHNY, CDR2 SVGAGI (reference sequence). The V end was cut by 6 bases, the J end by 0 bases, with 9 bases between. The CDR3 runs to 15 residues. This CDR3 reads CASRPTASGANVLTF. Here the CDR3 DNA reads TGTGCCAGCAGACCCACCGCCTCTGGGGCCAACGTCCTGACTTTC.

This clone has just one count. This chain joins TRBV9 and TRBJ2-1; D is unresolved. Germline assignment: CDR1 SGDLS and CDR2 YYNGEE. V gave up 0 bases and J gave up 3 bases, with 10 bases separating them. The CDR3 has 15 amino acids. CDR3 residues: CASSVDGDFYNEQFF. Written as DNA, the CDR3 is TGTGCCAGCAGCGTAGATGGGGATTTCTACAATGAGCAGTTCTTC.

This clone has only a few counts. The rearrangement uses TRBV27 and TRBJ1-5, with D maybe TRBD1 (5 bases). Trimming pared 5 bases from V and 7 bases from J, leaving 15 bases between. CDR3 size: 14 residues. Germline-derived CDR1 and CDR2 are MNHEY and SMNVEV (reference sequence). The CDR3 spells CASSPRDPRQPQHF. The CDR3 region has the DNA TGTGCCAGCAGTCCCCGGGACCCCAGGCAGCCCCAGCATTTT.

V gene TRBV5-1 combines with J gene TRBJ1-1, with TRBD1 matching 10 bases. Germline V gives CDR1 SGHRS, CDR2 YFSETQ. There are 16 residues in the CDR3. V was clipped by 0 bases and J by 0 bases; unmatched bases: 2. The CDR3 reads CASSLAGQGMNTEAFF. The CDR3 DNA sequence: TGCGCCAGCAGCTTGGCGGGACAGGGGATGAACACTGAAGCTTTCTTT.

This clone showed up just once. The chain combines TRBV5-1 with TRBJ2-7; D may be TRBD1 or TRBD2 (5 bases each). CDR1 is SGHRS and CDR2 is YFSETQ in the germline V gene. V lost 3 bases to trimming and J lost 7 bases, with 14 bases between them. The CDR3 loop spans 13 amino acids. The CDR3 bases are TGCGCCAGCAGCTCGGGACCGCTGATTGAGCAGTACTTC. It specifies CASSSGPLIEQYF.

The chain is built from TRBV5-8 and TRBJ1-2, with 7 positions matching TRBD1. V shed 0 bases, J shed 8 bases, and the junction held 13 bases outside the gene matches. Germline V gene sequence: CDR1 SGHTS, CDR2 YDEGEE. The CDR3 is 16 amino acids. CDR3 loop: CASSLGAGQFLAGYTF. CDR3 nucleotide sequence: TGTGCCAGCAGCTTGGGAGCGGGACAGTTCCTAGCGGGCTACACCTTC.

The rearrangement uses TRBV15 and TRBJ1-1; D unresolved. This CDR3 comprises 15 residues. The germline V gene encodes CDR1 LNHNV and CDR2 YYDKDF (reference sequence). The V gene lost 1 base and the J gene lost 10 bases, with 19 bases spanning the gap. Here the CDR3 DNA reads TGTGCCACCAGCAGAGTATTGGGGAGCCTGGTGGGAGCTTTCTTT. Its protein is CATSRVLGSLVGAFF.

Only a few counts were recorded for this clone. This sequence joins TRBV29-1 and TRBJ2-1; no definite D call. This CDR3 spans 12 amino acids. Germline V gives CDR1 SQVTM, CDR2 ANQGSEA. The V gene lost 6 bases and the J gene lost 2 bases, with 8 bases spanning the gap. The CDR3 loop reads CSVGSPYNEQFF. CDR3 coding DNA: TGCAGCGTGGGTTCACCCTACAATGAGCAGTTCTTC.

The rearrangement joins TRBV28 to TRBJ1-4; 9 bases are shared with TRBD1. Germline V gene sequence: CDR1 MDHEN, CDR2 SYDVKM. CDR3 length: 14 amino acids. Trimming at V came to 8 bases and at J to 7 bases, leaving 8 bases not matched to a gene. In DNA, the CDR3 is TGTGCCAGCTCGGTTGGACAGGGGACTGAAAAACTGTTTTTT. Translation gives CASSVGQGTEKLFF.